The 32 T cell receptor beta chains in this list originate from one sample, sequenced in a study of blood T cell repertoires in COVID-19. Measured with immunoSEQ multiplex PCR; TCRdb has only the in-frame clones, and not every one. The sample includes about 59,000 clones, approximately 79% seen only once; the top ten take 3.2%. The sequenced sample consisted of peripheral blood. These receptors were collected from a man aged 55 to 70 with acute or convalescent COVID-19.

The chain is built from TRBV18 and TRBJ1-1; 7 bases match TRBD1. V lost 6 bases to trimming and J lost 1 base; unmatched junction nucleotides: 2. Germline V gives CDR1 KGHSH, CDR2 LQKENI. This CDR3 is 13 amino acids long. The CDR3 nucleotides are TGTGCCAGCTCCGGGACAGAGAACACTGAAGCTTTCTTT. Amino acids: CASSGTENTEAFF.

The CDR3 DNA reads TGTGCCCGGTCCAAGGGGCTCGAAGGGGAGCTGTTTTTT. It translates to CARSKGLEGELFF. The chain employs TRBV30 and TRBJ2-2; a weak D match, TRBD1 (5 bases). The CDR3 runs 13 residues. CDR1 GTSNPN and CDR2 SVGIG come from the germline V gene (reference sequence). V was shortened by 8 bases and J by 8 bases, with 18 bases between the two germline ends.

This rearrangement joins TRBV2 to TRBJ1-5, with D perhaps TRBD1 (5 bases). Trimming pared 5 bases from V and 4 bases from J, leaving 9 bases between. CDR1 is SNHLY, CDR2 FYNNEI, per germline. This CDR3 has 13 residues. This CDR3 reads CASSKDSNQPQHF. As DNA, the CDR3 is TGTGCCAGCAGTAAAGACAGTAATCAGCCCCAGCATTTT.

The chain links TRBV19 to TRBJ2-2; tentative D call: TRBD1 (6 bases). The CDR3 is 18 amino acids. Trimming left V 3 bases short and J 0 bases short, with 17 bases between. In germline, CDR1 is LNHDA, CDR2 SQIVND (reference sequence). The CDR3 protein is CASSIPNYREPNTGELFF. Here the CDR3 DNA reads TGTGCCAGTAGTATCCCCAATTACAGGGAGCCGAACACCGGGGAGCTGTTTTTT.

The V gene is TRBV13, the J gene TRBJ2-7, with 8 bases aligning to TRBD2. Germline V lookup: CDR1 PRHDT, CDR2 FYEKMQ (reference sequence). The CDR3 loop spans 15 amino acids. V lost 6 bases, J lost 7 bases, and 14 bases stayed unmatched. The CDR3 sequence is CASRSSGGPREEQYF. CDR3 nucleotide sequence: TGTGCCAGCAGATCCTCGGGGGGGCCGAGGGAAGAGCAGTACTTC.

This chain links TRBV5-8 with TRBJ2-3; D is perhaps TRBD1 (6 bases). V lost 4 bases to trimming and J lost 4 bases, with 16 bases between them. Per the germline V gene, CDR1 is SGHTS and CDR2 is YDEGEE. The CDR3 loop spans 15 amino acids. CDR3 nucleotides: TGTGCCAGCAGCCTCGGACAGTCAGGGGCAGATACGCAGTATTTT. As protein: CASSLGQSGADTQYF.

The rearrangement uses TRBV12-3 or TRBV12-4 and TRBJ2-2; TRBD2 might be the D (5 bases). This CDR3 region has 13 residues. V was clipped by 6 bases and J by 4 bases, with 9 bases between them. Here the CDR3 DNA reads TGTGCCAGCAGCCCCGCGGGCACCGGGGAGCTGTTTTTT. This translates into CASSPAGTGELFF.

The rearrangement links TRBV11-1 to TRBJ1-1; 8 bases are a match to TRBD1. Trimming took 1 base from V and 10 from J; bases not matched to a gene: 8. CDR3 length: 14 amino acids. The germline V gene encodes CDR1 SGHAT and CDR2 FQDESV (reference sequence). The chain's CDR3 is CASSLGQGSDGAFF. The DNA for the CDR3 is TGTGCCAGCAGCTTAGGACAGGGGTCAGATGGAGCTTTCTTT.

J is TRBJ2-2 and V is TRBV2; D gene ambiguous. Per germline, CDR1 SNHLY and CDR2 FYNNEI. The CDR3 runs to 15 residues. V lost 6 bases and J 6 bases, leaving 17 bases between the germline ends. CDR3 nucleotide sequence: TGTGCCAGCAGCGTTGACGGCGGCGCGGCCGGGGAGCTGTTTTTT. It codes for CASSVDGGAAGELFF. The whole variable domain, filled in from reference TRBV2 and TRBJ2-2, reads EPEVTQTPSHQVTQMGQEVILRCVPISNHLYFYWYRQILGQKVEFLVSFYNNEISEKSEIFDDQFSVERPDGSNFTLKIRSTKLEDSAMYFCASSVDGGAAGELFFGEGSRLTVL.

The chain couples TRBV7-2 to TRBJ2-4, with TRBD1 as a possible D gene (7 bases). The CDR3 sequence is 16 residues long. The V gene lost 0 bases and the J gene lost 3 bases, with 12 bases spanning the gap. Germline CDR1 and CDR2: SGHTA and FQGNSA. In nucleotides, the CDR3 is TGTGCCAGCAGCTTAGCCAGGGGGGAGGTCAAAAACATTCAGTACTTC. As protein: CASSLARGEVKNIQYF.

Here the CDR3 DNA reads TGTGCCAGCAGCTTCACGGGTAGCGGGGCCTCCTACAATGAGCAGTTCTTC. It is translated as CASSFTGSGASYNEQFF. The V call is TRBV7-6, the J call TRBJ2-1; 8 bases agree with TRBD2. The CDR3 is made up of 17 amino acids. CDR1 and CDR2 (germline): SGHVS, FNYEAQ. V lost 3 bases and J lost 0; bases outside the gene matches: 7. The variable domain in full, completed from reference TRBV7-6 and TRBJ2-1, reads GAGVSQSPRYKVTKRGQDVALRCDPISGHVSLYWYRQALGQGPEFLTYFNYEAQQDKSGLPNDRFSAERPEGSISTLTIQRTEQRDSAMYRCASSFTGSGASYNEQFFGPGTRLTVL.

This chain joins TRBV2 and TRBJ2-6; D may be TRBD2 (7 bases). Between the trimmed V and J ends, which lost 2 bases and 12 bases, there was a span of 20 bases. CDR3 size: 16 residues. The germline V gene encodes CDR1 SNHLY and CDR2 FYNNEI. The CDR3 loop is CASSERGGEASAVLTF. The CDR3 nucleotides read TGTGCCAGCAGTGAAAGAGGGGGGGAGGCATCGGCCGTCCTGACTTTC.

The V gene is TRBV11-3, the J gene TRBJ2-7; 9 positions agree with TRBD2. V dropped 5 bases and J dropped 3; count of bases not matched to a gene: 5. This CDR3 has 14 residues. Per germline, CDR1 SGHNT and CDR2 YENEEA. CDR3 nucleotides: TGTGCCAGCAGCCGTAGCGGGGGCTTCTACGAGCAGTACTTC. As protein: CASSRSGGFYEQYF.

This clone was recorded only once. The chain uses TRBV2 and TRBJ1-1; D unresolved. Germline V CDR1 and CDR2: SNHLY, FYNNEI. The V gene lost 10 bases and the J gene lost 6 bases, with 21 bases spanning the gap. The CDR3 length is 14 residues. Written as DNA, the CDR3 is TGTGCCACCAAGGCTAGCAGTTTTCTCTCTGAAGCTTTCTTT. This encodes CATKASSFLSEAFF.

The V gene is TRBV30, the J gene TRBJ2-5; 7 bases align to TRBD1. V dropped 0 bases and J dropped 4; count of bases not matched to a gene: 2. Germline V gene data show CDR1 as GTSNPN and CDR2 as SVGIG (reference sequence). The CDR3 extends over 13 amino acids. The CDR3 loop is CAWSVKGAETQYF. As DNA, the CDR3 is TGTGCCTGGAGTGTAAAGGGGGCAGAGACCCAGTACTTC.

This clone has only one observation. V and J are TRBV28 and TRBJ1-3; 7 positions agree with TRBD1. CDR3 length: 17 amino acids. CDR1 is MDHEN and CDR2 is SYDVKM in the germline V gene. V lost 7 bases to trimming and J lost 0 bases; unmatched junction nucleotides: 12. Here the CDR3 reads CASIKRGQTYSGNTIYF. In nucleotides, the CDR3 is TGTGCCAGCATCAAACGGGGACAGACATACTCTGGAAACACCATATATTTT.

The V gene is TRBV7-8, the J gene TRBJ2-6; D may be TRBD1 (6 bases). Between the trimmed V and J ends, which lost 6 bases and 2 bases, there was a span of 14 bases. This CDR3 is 16 amino acids long. Germline CDR1 reads SGHVS; CDR2 reads FQNEAQ. CDR3 DNA sequence: TGTGCCAGCAGGGTAACAGGGCCAGCTGGGGCCAACGTCCTGACTTTC. It is translated as CASRVTGPAGANVLTF. The full variable domain, its missing parts supplied by reference TRBV7-8 and TRBJ2-6, is GAGVSQSPRYKVAKRGQDVALRCDPISGHVSLFWYQQALGQGPEFLTYFQNEAQLDKSGLPSDRFFAERPEGSVSTLKIQRTQQEDSAVYLCASRVTGPAGANVLTFGAGSRLTVL.

This clone was seen more than once but under ten times. The chain couples TRBV19 to TRBJ2-5; D not certain. The CDR3 spans 14 residues. Trimming left V 0 bases short and J 0 bases short, with 5 bases between. The germline gives CDR1 LNHDA, CDR2 SQIVND (reference sequence). CDR3 amino acids: CASSIDTHQETQYF. In DNA form, the CDR3 reads TGTGCCAGTAGTATAGACACACACCAAGAGACCCAGTACTTC.

V gene TRBV9 combines with J gene TRBJ2-1; 7 nucleotides match TRBD2. The germline CDR1 and CDR2 sequences are SGDLS and YYNGEE. V was clipped by 0 bases and J by 7 bases; unmatched bases: 4. This CDR3 is 14 amino acids long. The CDR3 sequence: CASSVAASGNEQFF. The CDR3 DNA reads as TGTGCCAGCAGCGTAGCGGCTAGCGGTAATGAGCAGTTCTTC.

This clone was counted between two and nine times. This specimen includes other DNA sequences encoding the same CDR3. This chain joins TRBV7-2 and TRBJ1-2; 12 bases align to TRBD1. This CDR3 spans 15 amino acids. Germline V gene sequence: CDR1 SGHTA, CDR2 FQGNSA. Trimming removed 5 bases from V and 4 bases from J; junction bases left unmatched: 5. CDR3 protein: CASSLGTGGGYGYTF. CDR3 bases: TGTGCCAGCAGCCTGGGGACAGGGGGCGGCTATGGCTACACCTTC.

This clone was detected a few times. This chain uses TRBV28 with TRBJ2-1, with TRBD1 matching over 10 bases. Germline assignment: CDR1 MDHEN and CDR2 SYDVKM. Trimming removed 2 bases from V and 2 bases from J; junction bases left unmatched: 0. This CDR3 comprises 15 residues. The CDR3 is CASSLGTGAYNEQFF. In nucleotides, the CDR3 is TGTGCCAGCAGTTTAGGGACAGGGGCCTACAATGAGCAGTTCTTC.

The chain combines TRBV5-1 with TRBJ2-5; a possible D gene is TRBD2 (5 bases). Germline loops: CDR1 SGHRS, CDR2 YFSETQ. This CDR3 has 14 amino acids. V was shortened by 4 bases and J by 2 bases, with 12 bases between the two germline ends. The CDR3 loop reads CASSRWTGQETQYF. The DNA of the CDR3 is TGCGCCAGCAGCCGCTGGACGGGACAAGAGACCCAGTACTTC. Variable domain in full (rest from reference TRBV5-1 and TRBJ2-5): KAGVTQTPRYLIKTRGQQVTLSCSPISGHRSVSWYQQTPGQGLQFLFEYFSETQRNKGNFPGRFSGRQFSNSRSEMNVSTLELGDSALYLCASSRWTGQETQYFGPGTRLLVL.

This chain uses TRBV19 with TRBJ1-5; 8 bases align to TRBD1. Germline loops: CDR1 LNHDA, CDR2 SQIVND (reference sequence). V trimming: 5 bases; J trimming: 7 bases; junction bases outside the gene matches: 4. The CDR3 runs 13 residues. DNA for the CDR3: TGTGCCAGTAGTCCCTGGACAGGGCAGCCCCAGCATTTT. Its protein product is CASSPWTGQPQHF.

This clone was detected only once. The V call is TRBV5-4, the J call TRBJ1-1; D ambiguous. The germline V and J ends were trimmed by 0 bases and 0 bases, with 15 bases remaining between them. This CDR3 comprises 17 residues. The germline CDR1 and CDR2 sequences are SGHNT and YYREEE (reference sequence). As DNA, the CDR3 is TGTGCCAGCAGCTTGGATTTTGAGCGTGCGGTGAACACTGAAGCTTTCTTT. This codes for CASSLDFERAVNTEAFF. Full variable domain (rest looked up from reference TRBV5-4 and TRBJ1-1): ETGVTQSPTHLIKTRGQQVTLRCSSQSGHNTVSWYQQALGQGPQFIFQYYREEENGRGNFPPRFSGLQFPNYSSELNVNALELDDSALYLCASSLDFERAVNTEAFFGQGTRLTVV.

CDR3 coding DNA: TGTGCCAGCAGCCCAAGCAGGGGACAGATTAATTCACCCCTCCACTTT. This sequence encodes CASSPSRGQINSPLHF. The V and J genes are TRBV14 and TRBJ1-6, with TRBD1 identical over 7 bases. The length of the CDR3 is 16 residues. The junction had 9 bases not matched to a gene; V was cut back by 4 bases and J by 6 bases. Germline CDR1 is SGHDN and CDR2 is FVKESK.

The J gene is TRBJ2-1, the V gene TRBV27, with D possibly TRBD2 on 5 matching bases. Trimming cost V 7 bases and J 9 bases, with 19 bases left between them. CDR1 is MNHEY and CDR2 is SMNVEV in the germline V gene (reference sequence). This CDR3 comprises 14 residues. In nucleotides, the CDR3 is TGTGCCAGCACCACAGCGACCGGGGTCGGTGAGCAGTTCTTC. Translating gives CASTTATGVGEQFF.

A word on this clone: Compared with germline, one end of the junction differs, possibly owing to a read error. CDR3 in amino acids: CASTVEGRDTIYF. In nucleotides, the CDR3 is TGTGCCAGCACCGTAGAAGGGAGAGACACCATATATTTT. This sequence joins TRBV9 and TRBJ1-3; no clear D gene. CDR3 length: 13 amino acids. CDR1 SGDLS and CDR2 YYNGEE come from the germline V gene.

The rearrangement uses TRBV5-4 and TRBJ2-2; 8 bases line up with TRBD1. This CDR3 has 15 amino acids. The V and J ends lost 5 bases and 0 bases, in that order; junction bases with no gene match: 3. Germline CDR1 reads SGHNT; CDR2 reads YYREEE (reference sequence). The DNA of the CDR3 is TGTGCCAGCAGTCCGGACAGGGCGAACACCGGGGAGCTGTTTTTT. Protein product: CASSPDRANTGELFF.

V gene TRBV9 combines with J gene TRBJ1-6; D is possibly TRBD1 (5 bases). Germline-derived CDR1 and CDR2 are SGDLS and YYNGEE. V was trimmed by 4 bases and J by 3 bases, leaving 17 bases between them. This CDR3 contains 17 residues. CDR3 loop: CASSLGAGWGYNSPLHF. The CDR3 nucleotides read TGTGCCAGCAGCCTCGGTGCAGGGTGGGGCTATAATTCACCCCTCCACTTT.

The chain links TRBV4-1 to TRBJ1-2, with D tentatively TRBD1 (5 bases). V was shortened by 1 base and J by 8 bases, with 14 bases between the two germline ends. The CDR3 loop spans 14 amino acids. Germline V gives CDR1 MGHRA, CDR2 YSYEKL. The chain's CDR3 is CASSQGWQGGGYTF. The CDR3 DNA sequence: TGCGCCAGCAGCCAAGGGTGGCAGGGTGGAGGCTACACCTTC.

The J gene is TRBJ2-5, the V gene TRBV24-1, with TRBD1 as a possible D gene (6 bases). This CDR3 is 14 amino acids long. Trimming removed 2 bases from V and 7 bases from J, with 13 bases in between. CDR1 is KGHDR and CDR2 is SFDVKD in the germline V gene. CDR3 in DNA: TGTGCCACCAGTGATTCGCAGGCCAGGGGGACCCAGTACTTC. It codes for CATSDSQARGTQYF.

This clone appeared a few times. The gene calls are TRBV7-3 and TRBJ1-1, with a possible D match to TRBD1 (5 bases). Looked up from germline, CDR1 is SGHTA and CDR2 is FQGTGA. V lost 6 bases to trimming and J lost 4 bases, with 12 bases between them. The CDR3 consists of 13 residues. The DNA for the CDR3 is TGTGCCAGCAGATTGGGGCTTGGCACTGAAGCTTTCTTT. This encodes CASRLGLGTEAFF.